This is a list of T cell receptor beta chains from one sample in a study of T cell responses to AZD1222 COVID-19 vaccine. Assay used: immunoSEQ multiplex PCR; TCRdb lists only in-frame clones, some missing. The profile covers around 110,000 clones, with 75% to 90% appearing a single time and about 3% taken by the ten largest. The sample consisted of peripheral blood, taken on day 0 of AZD1222 vaccination. The receptors come from an adult in good health. Each CDR3 is given without its conserved first and last residue. The D gene is left open where the match is weak.

v_gene: TRBV19; d_gene: -; CDR3aa: ASSLRTAYGYT
v_gene: TRBV6-1; d_gene: -; CDR3aa: ASSDGPVYEQY
v_gene: TRBV6-2/TRBV6-3; d_gene: -; CDR3aa: ASSPPSAATEAF
v_gene: TRBV11-2; d_gene: TRBD2; CDR3aa: ASSLWGSGGYQETQY
v_gene: TRBV4-2; d_gene: -; CDR3aa: ASSQPGNTYEQY
v_gene: TRBV30; d_gene: -; CDR3aa: AFRSSLNTGELF
v_gene: TRBV6-6; d_gene: -; CDR3aa: ASSYAAHLGNTEAF
v_gene: TRBV15; d_gene: -; CDR3aa: ATSRGGGTQETQY
v_gene: TRBV29-1; d_gene: TRBD1; CDR3aa: SVRSVTGAQEQY
v_gene: TRBV18; d_gene: -; CDR3aa: ASRGDGSPLH
v_gene: TRBV7-3; d_gene: TRBD1; CDR3aa: ASSSLGRGRILGNEQF
v_gene: TRBV6-5; d_gene: -; CDR3aa: ASGGGGNQPQH
v_gene: TRBV15; d_gene: -; CDR3aa: ATSKQDSTDTQY
v_gene: TRBV7-6; d_gene: TRBD1; CDR3aa: ASSTSRDRGRAAF
v_gene: TRBV30; d_gene: -; CDR3aa: AWSVGQFNSPLH
v_gene: TRBV11-3; d_gene: -; CDR3aa: ASSPQTGSEQF
v_gene: TRBV7-8; d_gene: TRBD1; CDR3aa: ASSSWTGGQETQY
v_gene: TRBV27; d_gene: TRBD1; CDR3aa: ASSPPDRGWDTQY
v_gene: TRBV7-8; d_gene: -; CDR3aa: ASSLLGLPGELF
v_gene: TRBV14; d_gene: -; CDR3aa: ASSQGHEQY
v_gene: TRBV27; d_gene: TRBD1; CDR3aa: ASSPRQGAVTEAF
v_gene: TRBV30; d_gene: -; CDR3aa: AWLTDSYGYT
v_gene: TRBV7-2; d_gene: -; CDR3aa: ASSLRAPIEAF
v_gene: TRBV3-1/TRBV3-2; d_gene: TRBD1; CDR3aa: ASSQGQGETYEQY
v_gene: TRBV6-2/TRBV6-3; d_gene: -; CDR3aa: ASSLVGTSYYGYT
v_gene: TRBV29-1; d_gene: TRBD1; CDR3aa: SVLDRGNQPQH
v_gene: TRBV11-1; d_gene: -; CDR3aa: ASSLSANQPQH
v_gene: TRBV28; d_gene: TRBD1; CDR3aa: ASSPLGTVHNQPQH
v_gene: TRBV6-5; d_gene: TRBD2; CDR3aa: ASSYVGGSSDEQY
v_gene: TRBV5-1; d_gene: -; CDR3aa: ASSLSLTGKEYEQY
v_gene: TRBV30; d_gene: -; CDR3aa: AWSVGPGGTIY
v_gene: TRBV3-1/TRBV3-2; d_gene: -; CDR3aa: ASSQGETQY
v_gene: TRBV6-2/TRBV6-3; d_gene: TRBD1; CDR3aa: ASSYSNQLLVGQGADTQY
v_gene: TRBV15; d_gene: -; CDR3aa: ATNRPGGAPF
v_gene: TRBV9; d_gene: -; CDR3aa: ASSSGAGELF
v_gene: TRBV27; d_gene: TRBD1; CDR3aa: ASSRNRGPENTGELF
v_gene: TRBV9; d_gene: -; CDR3aa: ASSHNNEQF
v_gene: TRBV28; d_gene: -; CDR3aa: ASSTSLWDPYNEQF
v_gene: TRBV6-1; d_gene: -; CDR3aa: ASSEAGHGGSAF
v_gene: TRBV28; d_gene: -; CDR3aa: ASSSFRGTNEKLF
v_gene: TRBV27; d_gene: -; CDR3aa: ASSPSGREPQH
v_gene: TRBV9; d_gene: -; CDR3aa: ASSPKGSNSPLH
v_gene: TRBV7-2; d_gene: TRBD1; CDR3aa: ASSPQGARGSYNEQF
v_gene: TRBV10-3; d_gene: -; CDR3aa: AIRPGGDQPQH
v_gene: TRBV18; d_gene: -; CDR3aa: ASSPQGNTEAF